One sample yielded the 2 T cell receptor beta chains listed below, sequenced in a study of shared clonotypes between healthy human individuals. Measured with immunoSEQ multiplex PCR; TCRdb has only the in-frame clones, and not every one. The sample has some 1.4 million clones, roughly 95% seen once; the top ten hold roughly 1.2%. Source material: naive CD4+ T cells sorted from blood. Subset of the sample: CD45RA+ positively selected. Receptors were obtained from a man under 40 in good health.

V gene TRBV5-4 combines with J gene TRBJ2-1; TRBD1 agrees at 8 bases. Germline V gives CDR1 SGHNT, CDR2 YYREEE (reference sequence). V trimming: 4 bases; J trimming: 10 bases; junction bases outside the gene matches: 13. CDR3 length: 15 residues. For the CDR3, the DNA is TGTGCCAGCAGCCCTGAATCCCAGGGGGCGCGGGAGCAGTTCTTC. Encoded protein: CASSPESQGAREQFF.

The J gene is TRBJ1-2, the V gene TRBV6-5; no clear D. Trimming cost V 6 bases and J 2 bases, with 10 bases left between them. The germline CDR1 and CDR2 sequences are MNHEY and SVGAGI. The length of the CDR3 is 13 residues. In nucleotides, the CDR3 is TGTGCCAGCAGAGTAGGCCTCAACTATGGCTACACCTTC. Encoded protein: CASRVGLNYGYTF.